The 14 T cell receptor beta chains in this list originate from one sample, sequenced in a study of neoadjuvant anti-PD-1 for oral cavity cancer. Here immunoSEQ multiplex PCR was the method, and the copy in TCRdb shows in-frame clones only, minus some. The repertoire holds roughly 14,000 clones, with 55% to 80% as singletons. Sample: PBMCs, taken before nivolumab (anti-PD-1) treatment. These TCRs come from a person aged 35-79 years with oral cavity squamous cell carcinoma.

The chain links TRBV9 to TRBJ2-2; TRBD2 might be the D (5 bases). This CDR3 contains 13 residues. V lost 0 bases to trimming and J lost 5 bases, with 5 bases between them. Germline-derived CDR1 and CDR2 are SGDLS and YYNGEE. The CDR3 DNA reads TGTGCCAGCAGCGTAGGAGGGACCGGGGAGCTGTTTTTT. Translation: CASSVGGTGELFF.

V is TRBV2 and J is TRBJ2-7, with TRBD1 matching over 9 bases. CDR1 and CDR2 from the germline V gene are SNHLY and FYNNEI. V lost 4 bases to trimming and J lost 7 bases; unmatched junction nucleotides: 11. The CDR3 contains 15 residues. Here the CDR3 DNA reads TGTGCCAGCAGTGGATGGACAGGGGTCTTAATGGAGCAGTACTTC. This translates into CASSGWTGVLMEQYF.

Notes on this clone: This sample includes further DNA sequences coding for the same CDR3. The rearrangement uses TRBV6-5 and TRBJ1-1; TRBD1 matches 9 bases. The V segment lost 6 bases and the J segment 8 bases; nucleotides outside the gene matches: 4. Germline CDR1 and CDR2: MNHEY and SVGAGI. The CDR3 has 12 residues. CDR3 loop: CASRRTGAEAFF. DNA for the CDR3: TGTGCCAGCAGGCGGACAGGGGCCGAAGCTTTCTTT.

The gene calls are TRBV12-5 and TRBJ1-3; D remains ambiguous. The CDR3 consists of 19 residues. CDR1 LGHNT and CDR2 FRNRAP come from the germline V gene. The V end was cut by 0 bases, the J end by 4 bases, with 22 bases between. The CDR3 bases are TGTGCTAGTGGTTTGGTACGAGGCGGGCCCGGATTCTCGGGAAACACCATATATTTT. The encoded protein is CASGLVRGGPGFSGNTIYF.

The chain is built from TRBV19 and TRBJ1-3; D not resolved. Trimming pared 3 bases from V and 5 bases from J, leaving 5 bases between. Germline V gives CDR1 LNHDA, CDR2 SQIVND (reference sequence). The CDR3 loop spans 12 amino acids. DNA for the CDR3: TGTGCCAGTAGTATTAGGAGAAACACCATATATTTT. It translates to CASSIRRNTIYF.

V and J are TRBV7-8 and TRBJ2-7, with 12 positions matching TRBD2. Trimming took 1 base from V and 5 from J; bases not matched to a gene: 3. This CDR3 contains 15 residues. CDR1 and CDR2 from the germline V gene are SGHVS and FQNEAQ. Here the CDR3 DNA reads TGTGCCAGCAGCTTAGGACTAGCGGGAGCCCACGAGCAGTACTTC. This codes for CASSLGLAGAHEQYF.

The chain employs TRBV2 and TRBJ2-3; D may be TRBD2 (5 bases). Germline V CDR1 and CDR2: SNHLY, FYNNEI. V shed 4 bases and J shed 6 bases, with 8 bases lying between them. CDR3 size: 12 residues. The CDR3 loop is CASSGPGDTQYF. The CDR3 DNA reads TGTGCCAGCAGTGGCCCGGGGGATACGCAGTATTTT.

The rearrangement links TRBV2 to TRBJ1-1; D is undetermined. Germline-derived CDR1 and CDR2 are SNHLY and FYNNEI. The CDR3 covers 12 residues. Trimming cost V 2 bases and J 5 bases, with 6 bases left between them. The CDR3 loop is CASSERWTEAFF. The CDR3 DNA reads TGTGCCAGCAGTGAAAGGTGGACTGAAGCTTTCTTT.

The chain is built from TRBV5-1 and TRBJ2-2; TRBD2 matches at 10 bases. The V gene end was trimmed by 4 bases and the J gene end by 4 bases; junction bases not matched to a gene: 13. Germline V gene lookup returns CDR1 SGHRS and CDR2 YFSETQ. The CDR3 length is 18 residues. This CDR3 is CASSLSGGARSATGELFF. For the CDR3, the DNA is TGCGCCAGCAGCCTAAGCGGGGGGGCTCGGTCAGCCACCGGGGAGCTGTTTTTT.

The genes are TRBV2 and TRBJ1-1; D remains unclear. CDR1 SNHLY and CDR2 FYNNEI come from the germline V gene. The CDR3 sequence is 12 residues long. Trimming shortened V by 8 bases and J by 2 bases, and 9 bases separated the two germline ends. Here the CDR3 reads CASGTQNTEAFF. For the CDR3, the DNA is TGTGCCAGCGGCACTCAAAACACTGAAGCTTTCTTT.

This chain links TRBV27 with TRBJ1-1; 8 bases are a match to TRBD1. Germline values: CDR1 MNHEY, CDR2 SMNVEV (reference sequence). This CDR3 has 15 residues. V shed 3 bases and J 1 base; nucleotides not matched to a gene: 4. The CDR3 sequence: CASSLVTGANTEAFF. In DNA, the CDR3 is TGTGCCAGCAGTTTGGTGACAGGGGCGAACACTGAAGCTTTCTTT.

CDR3 sequence reads: CASSSGTLEAFF. The CDR3 nucleotides are TGTGCCAGCAGCTCCGGCACCCTCGAAGCTTTCTTT. The chain joins TRBV28 to TRBJ1-1; D is ambiguous. The V gene lost 6 bases and the J gene lost 8 bases, with 13 bases spanning the gap. The CDR3 is 12 residues long. Germline lookup yields CDR1 MDHEN and CDR2 SYDVKM. Drawing the rest from reference TRBV28 and TRBJ1-1, the complete variable domain is DVKVTQSSRYLVKRTGEKVFLECVQDMDHENMFWYRQDPGLGLRLIYFSYDVKMKEKGDIPEGYSVSREKKERFSLILESASTNQTSMYLCASSSGTLEAFFGQGTRLTVV.

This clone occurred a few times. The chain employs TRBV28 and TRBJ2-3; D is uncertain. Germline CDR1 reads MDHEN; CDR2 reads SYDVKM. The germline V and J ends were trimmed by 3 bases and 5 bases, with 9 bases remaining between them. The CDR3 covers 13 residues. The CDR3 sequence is CASSFLARDTQYF. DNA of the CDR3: TGTGCCAGCAGTTTTTTAGCAAGAGATACGCAGTATTTT.

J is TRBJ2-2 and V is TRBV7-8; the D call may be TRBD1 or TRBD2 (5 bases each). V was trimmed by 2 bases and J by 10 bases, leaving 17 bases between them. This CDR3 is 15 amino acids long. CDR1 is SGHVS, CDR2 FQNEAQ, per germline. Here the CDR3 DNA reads TGTGCCAGCAGCTTATGGAGGACACCACAATTGGAGCTGTTTTTT. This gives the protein CASSLWRTPQLELFF.